This record covers a single T cell receptor beta chain. The data belong to a study of blood T cell repertoires in COVID-19. Background on the study: Whether acute or convalescent, the COVID-19 samples came from the United States, Italy and Spain. In each case, the material was cDNA or gDNA derived from T cells, B-cell-depleted T cells, or PBMCs.

CDR1 and CDR2 from the germline V gene are SNHLY and FYNNEI. The CDR3 is made up of 14 amino acids. V shed 7 bases, J shed 3 bases, and the junction held 7 bases outside the gene matches. Per the authors' pipeline: Nucleated cell counts were estimated from reference gene primer amplification. Method: immunoSEQ multiplex PCR; TCRdb's copy keeps in-frame clones and lacks some. V and J calls plus clone size are reproduced from that table; the DNA served to infer D and trimming. In the table there are approximately 50,000 clones, 90% of which are singletons. Material for sequencing was peripheral blood. The rearrangement joins TRBV2 to TRBJ1-1, with 8 bases matching TRBD1. This TCR was sampled from a man in his 70s with acute or convalescent COVID-19. CDR3 in DNA: TGTGCCAGCAATCACAGGGGGGGAGACACTGAAGCTTTCTTT. Translating it yields CASNHRGGDTEAFF.